The TCR beta chain under discussion was sequenced for a study of blood T cells in healthy people across ages. Primed by a sample-barcoded 5' primer and a J-beta primer mix, a second PCR proceeded for about 6 to 11 cycles. TCRdb called the 5' RACE reads again in MiXCR, with one record for every CDR3 protein. The table includes fewer than 750,000 distinct CDR3 sequences, about 45% detected once. This clonotype was counted between two and nine times. Its antigen remains unknown. Germline CDR1 and CDR2: SQVTM and ANQGSEA. The CDR3 loop spans 12 amino acids. Findings of the study overall: Roughly linear declines in TCR beta diversity per million T cells occurred with age. Researchers report that TCR beta diversity correlated strongly with naive T cell percentage. Higher diversity, along with more naive CD4+ cells, distinguished long-lived donors from aged donors.

Each sample yielded at least 7 million isolated PBMCs. Sequencing input: blood. The clonotype was recovered from an elderly man in good health. The rearrangement links TRBV29-1 to TRBJ1-2; D may be TRBD1 (6 bases). The chain's CDR3 is CRGGGDDYGYTF. The CDR3 bases are TGCAGGGGGGGCGGAGACGACTATGGCTACACCTTC.